A selection of T cell receptor beta chains follows, all from one sample in a study of cytomegalovirus exposure and HLA in healthy donors. The repertoire was sequenced with immunoSEQ multiplex PCR; TCRdb's copy has only in-frame clones and lacks some. Of some 120,000 clones in the sample, roughly 83% were seen once. The sequencing input was PBMCs. These receptors originate from a young man in good health and CMV-seropositive. CDR3s include the opening cysteine and the closing phenylalanine or tryptophan. The D gene is left open where the match is weak. Some rows have no size entry. The others give once, few or many, or a class for an expanded clone.

j_call	d_call	clone_size	v_call	cdr3_nt	cdr3_aa
TRBJ2-1	.	once	TRBV5-5	TGTGCCAGCAGCTTGGCGGTCCCCAATGAGCAGTTCTTC	CASSLAVPNEQFF
TRBJ2-7	.	.	TRBV7-9	TGTGCCAGCAGCTTGGGGGGATCCGGGGAGCAGTACTTC	CASSLGGSGEQYF
TRBJ2-5	TRBD2	.	TRBV11-2	TGTGCCAGCAGCTCCCTAGCGGGGCAGGAGACCCAGTACTTC	CASSSLAGQETQYF
TRBJ2-2	.	.	TRBV29-1	TGCAGCGTCGCCGGGTGGAACGGGGAGCTGTTTTTT	CSVAGWNGELFF
TRBJ2-3	TRBD2	.	TRBV19	TGTGCCAGTAGCCTGACTAGCTTGGCAGATACGCAGTATTTT	CASSLTSLADTQYF
TRBJ1-2	.	.	TRBV4-1	TGCGCCAGCAGCCAAGGGAGAGAGTATGGCTACACCTTC	CASSQGREYGYTF
TRBJ2-7	.	few	TRBV6-5	TGTGCCAGCAGTTACTCGAAAGCAACTTACTCCTACGAGCAGTACTTC	CASSYSKATYSYEQYF
TRBJ2-7	TRBD2	.	TRBV9	TGTGCCAGCAGCCTGCTAGCGGGCGTGGGGGAGCAGTACTTC	CASSLLAGVGEQYF
TRBJ1-4	.	once	TRBV19	TGTGCCAGTAGTCTCCTCACGGGGGGCACTAATGAAAAACTGTTTTTT	CASSLLTGGTNEKLFF
TRBJ2-7	TRBD2	.	TRBV7-2	TGTGCCAGCAGCTTCCAAGCGGGGGGATACGAGCAGTACTTC	CASSFQAGGYEQYF
TRBJ1-5	.	.	TRBV5-6	TGTGCCAGCAGCTTTACAGGGTTGAATCAGCCCCAGCATTTT	CASSFTGLNQPQHF
TRBJ2-7	.	.	TRBV6-5	TGTGCCAGCAGTTACAGCCCCTACGAGCAGTACTTC	CASSYSPYEQYF
TRBJ2-3	TRBD2	.	TRBV7-2	TGTGCCAGCAGCTTAGCGGTTCTAGCGGTGACTAGCACAGATACGCAGTATTTT	CASSLAVLAVTSTDTQYF
TRBJ2-5	TRBD2	.	TRBV9	TGTGCCAGCAGCGTAGTGGCTAGCGGGGGGCAAGAGGGAGAGACCCAGTACTTC	CASSVVASGGQEGETQYF
TRBJ2-3	.	.	TRBV6-5	TGTGCCAGCAGTTCACTGAGAGATACGCAGTATTTT	CASSSLRDTQYF
TRBJ2-7	TRBD2	.	TRBV5-4	TGTGCCAGCAGCTTGAGCGGGGGTCTCTACGAGCAGTACTTC	CASSLSGGLYEQYF
TRBJ1-6	.	.	TRBV7-9	TGTGCCAGCAGCTCCGAACAGGGCTCACCCCTCCACTTT	CASSSEQGSPLHF
TRBJ1-2	.	.	TRBV5-1	TGCGCCAGCAGCTTGGCTGGGGGGTACTATGGCTACACCTTC	CASSLAGGYYGYTF
TRBJ1-5	.	.	TRBV2	TGTGCCAGCAGTTTTCAAAATAGCAATCAGCCCCAGCATTTT	CASSFQNSNQPQHF
TRBJ2-1	TRBD2	.	TRBV7-9	TGTGCCAGCAGCTTACCTAGCGGGAGCTCCTACAATGAGCAGTTCTTC	CASSLPSGSSYNEQFF
TRBJ2-1	TRBD2	few	TRBV15	TGTGCCACCAGCAGACCGGGACTAGATTCCAATGAGCAGTTCTTC	CATSRPGLDSNEQFF
TRBJ2-3	.	.	TRBV7-8	TGTGCCAGCAGCTTCGAACCTCGGGATACGCAGTATTTT	CASSFEPRDTQYF
TRBJ1-5	TRBD1	.	TRBV27	TGTGCCAGCAGTCCCTACAGGGGCGGAAGCAATCAGCCCCAGCATTTT	CASSPYRGGSNQPQHF
TRBJ2-7	TRBD1	.	TRBV28	TGTGCCAGCAGTGGGACAGGGGCGGGGGACTGGATGTACGAGCAGTACTTC	CASSGTGAGDWMYEQYF
TRBJ2-1	.	few	TRBV4-1	TGCGCCAGCGGGCCACTAGTCCGGGGTGAGCAGTTCTTC	CASGPLVRGEQFF
TRBJ2-5	TRBD2	.	TRBV29-1	TGCAGCGTGACTAGCGGAGGCCAGGGAGAGACCCAGTACTTC	CSVTSGGQGETQYF
TRBJ1-1	.	.	TRBV7-7	TGTGCTAGCAGCTCTCAGGTTAACACTGAAGCTTTCTTT	CASSSQVNTEAFF
TRBJ2-7	.	once	TRBV5-1	TGCGCCAGCAGTGCCCTCGGACTCTGGTACTTC	CASSALGLWYF
TRBJ2-5	TRBD2	few	TRBV2	TGTGCCAGCAGTGCAGGCGGGGGGGCCGGGGAGACCCAGTACTTC	CASSAGGGAGETQYF